These 15 T cell receptor beta chains share one sample of origin, sequenced in a study of T cell repertoires in cytomegalovirus infection. Using its own MiXCR run on the reads, TCRdb lists one record per CDR3 protein. The data contain some 440,000 distinct CDR3 sequences, about 33% of them singletons. The sample taken for sequencing was PBMCs. Receptors originate from a human donor in good health (CMV status not recorded). Some clones in this sample may be carry-over from other donors' samples.

The chain has TRBV9 and TRBJ1-2; weak D call: TRBD1 (5 bases). V was cut by 1 base and J by 2 bases, with 12 bases left in between. CDR3 length: 15 amino acids. Per germline, CDR1 SGDLS and CDR2 YYNGEE. The CDR3 loop is CASSVTPRQNYGYTF. The CDR3 DNA sequence: TGTGCCAGCAGCGTAACCCCTCGACAGAACTATGGCTACACCTTC.

The chain uses TRBV6-5 and TRBJ1-5, with 7 bases identical to TRBD1. CDR1 MNHEY and CDR2 SVGAGI come from the germline V gene. The ends lost 2 bases at V and 6 bases at J; junction bases unmatched: 4. The CDR3 is 14 residues long. The CDR3 sequence is CASSYLAGGQPQHF. CDR3 sequence (DNA): TGTGCCAGCAGTTACCTCGCAGGGGGTCAGCCCCAGCATTTT.

This clonotype was seen only a few times. The genes are TRBV28 and TRBJ1-6; 7 bases are shared with TRBD1. Germline V CDR1 and CDR2: MDHEN, SYDVKM. Germline trimming cut 5 bases from V and 8 bases from J; bases unmatched to any gene: 6. The CDR3 totals 14 residues. This chain's CDR3 is CASSQRQGHSPLHF. The CDR3 DNA follows: TGTGCCAGCAGTCAGCGACAGGGCCATTCACCCCTCCACTTT.

This clonotype has more than one count but fewer than ten. J is TRBJ1-1 and V is TRBV24-1, with 8 nucleotides matching TRBD1. V lost 3 bases to trimming and J lost 6 bases; unmatched junction nucleotides: 8. Looked up from germline, CDR1 is KGHDR and CDR2 is SFDVKD. CDR3 length: 15 amino acids. CDR3 protein: CATSDGGQGRAEAFF. The CDR3 nucleotides are TGTGCCACCAGTGATGGCGGACAGGGTCGAGCTGAAGCTTTCTTT.

The V and J genes are TRBV28 and TRBJ1-2; 11 bases line up with TRBD1. CDR3 size: 17 residues. Germline assignment: CDR1 MDHEN and CDR2 SYDVKM. J gave up 0 bases and V 4 bases, and 7 bases lay outside the gene matches. The CDR3 is CASSYSGQGEANYGYTF. CDR3 in DNA: TGTGCCAGCAGTTACTCGGGACAGGGGGAAGCTAACTATGGCTACACCTTC.

This sequence joins TRBV19 and TRBJ1-5, with 7 bases fitting TRBD1. CDR1 and CDR2 (germline): LNHDA, SQIVND (reference sequence). CDR3 size: 22 residues. V dropped 7 bases and J dropped 0; count of bases not matched to a gene: 27. CDR3 coding DNA: TGTGCCAGTATTAAGGCTCATGACAGGGCTGGGTTTGGGTCTTATAGCAATCAGCCCCAGCATTTT. Protein sequence: CASIKAHDRAGFGSYSNQPQHF. Combining the CDR3 with reference TRBV19 and TRBJ1-5 gives the whole variable domain DGGITQSPKYLFRKEGQNVTLSCEQNLNHDAMYWYRQDPGQGLRLIYYSQIVNDFQKGDIAEGYSVSREKKESFPLTVTSAQKNPTAFYLCASIKAHDRAGFGSYSNQPQHFGDGTRLSIL.

V gene TRBV7-9 combines with J gene TRBJ2-5, with 10 bases identical to TRBD1. The CDR3 runs to 15 residues. V lost 4 bases and J lost 4; bases outside the gene matches: 6. CDR1 SEHNR and CDR2 FQNEAQ come from the germline V gene (reference sequence). This CDR3 reads CASSWDRGGRETQYF. CDR3 coding DNA: TGTGCCAGCAGCTGGGACAGGGGTGGACGAGAGACCCAGTACTTC.

This clonotype has only a few counts. CDR3 in amino acids: CASSPGTPIYEQYF. The CDR3 DNA sequence: TGTGCCAGCAGTCCCGGGACTCCAATATACGAGCAGTACTTC. The rearrangement links TRBV27 to TRBJ2-7; D is perhaps TRBD2 (6 bases). The V end lost 5 bases, the J end lost 4 bases, and 15 bases lay between the germline ends. The V gene's germline CDR1 is MNHEY and CDR2 SMNVEV (reference sequence). The CDR3 covers 14 residues.

A word on this clonotype: A read error is possible here, since a much larger clone lies one base away. Written as DNA, the CDR3 is TGTGCCAGAAGCTTCACAGGGGGCGGTTTATCGGCCTACGAGCAGTACTTC. This encodes CARSFTGGGLSAYEQYF. The chain has TRBV7-4 and TRBJ2-7; 9 nucleotides match TRBD1. The CDR3 is made up of 17 amino acids. Germline V CDR1 and CDR2: SGHVT, SQSDAQ.

This sequence joins TRBV3-1 and TRBJ1-5; 7 nucleotides align to TRBD1. CDR1 LGHDT and CDR2 YNNKEL come from the germline V gene (reference sequence). Trimming took 1 base from V and 4 from J; bases not matched to a gene: 4. There are 15 residues in the CDR3. The CDR3 bases are TGTGCCAGCAGCCAAGGAGGGGGCCAAAATCAGCCCCAGCATTTT. This translates into CASSQGGGQNQPQHF.

Note on this clonotype: The junction differs from germline at one of its ends, possibly a read error. The chain recombines TRBV7-3 with TRBJ2-7, with 7 bases that match TRBD1. This CDR3 is built from 15 residues. Germline CDR1 is SGHTA and CDR2 is FQGTGA. As DNA, the CDR3 is TGTTCCAGCAGCTCGAGGGACAGCTACTCCTACGAGCAGTACTTC. This gives the protein CSSSSRDSYSYEQYF.

The rearrangement joins TRBV2 to TRBJ2-7; 7 nucleotides line up with TRBD1. V lost 3 bases, J lost 3 bases, and 8 bases stayed unmatched. Looked up from germline, CDR1 is SNHLY and CDR2 is FYNNEI. The CDR3 sequence is 15 residues long. The CDR3, as DNA: TGTGCCAGCAGTGAGCAGACAGGGAAGAACTACGAGCAGTACTTC. Its protein is CASSEQTGKNYEQYF.

In this sample, this clonotype turned up a few times. The chain is built from TRBV5-1 and TRBJ2-2; TRBD2 is a possible D gene (6 bases). The CDR3 loop spans 16 amino acids. Trimming cost V 3 bases and J 1 base, with 13 bases left between them. The V gene's germline CDR1 is SGHRS and CDR2 YFSETQ. The CDR3 loop reads CASSYAGTVNTGELFF. CDR3 sequence (DNA): TGCGCCAGCAGCTACGCCGGGACTGTGAACACCGGGGAGCTGTTTTTT.

This clonotype showed up just a few times. J is TRBJ1-6 and V is TRBV4-1; TRBD1 might be the D (6 bases). Looked up from germline, CDR1 is MGHRA and CDR2 is YSYEKL. V was clipped by 4 bases and J by 10 bases, with 11 bases between them. The CDR3 has 13 residues. CDR3 sequence reads: CASSPDSYSPLHF. In DNA, the CDR3 is TGCGCCAGCAGCCCGGACAGCTACTCACCCCTCCACTTT.

In its sample, this clonotype was seen many times. The J gene is TRBJ1-2, the V gene TRBV7-2; D is unclear. Looked up from germline, CDR1 is SGHTA and CDR2 is FQGNSA. This CDR3 has 13 amino acids. V was trimmed by 2 bases and J by 2 bases, leaving 6 bases between them. The CDR3 DNA reads as TGTGCCAGCAGCTTAAAGAGAAACTATGGCTACACCTTC. As protein: CASSLKRNYGYTF.